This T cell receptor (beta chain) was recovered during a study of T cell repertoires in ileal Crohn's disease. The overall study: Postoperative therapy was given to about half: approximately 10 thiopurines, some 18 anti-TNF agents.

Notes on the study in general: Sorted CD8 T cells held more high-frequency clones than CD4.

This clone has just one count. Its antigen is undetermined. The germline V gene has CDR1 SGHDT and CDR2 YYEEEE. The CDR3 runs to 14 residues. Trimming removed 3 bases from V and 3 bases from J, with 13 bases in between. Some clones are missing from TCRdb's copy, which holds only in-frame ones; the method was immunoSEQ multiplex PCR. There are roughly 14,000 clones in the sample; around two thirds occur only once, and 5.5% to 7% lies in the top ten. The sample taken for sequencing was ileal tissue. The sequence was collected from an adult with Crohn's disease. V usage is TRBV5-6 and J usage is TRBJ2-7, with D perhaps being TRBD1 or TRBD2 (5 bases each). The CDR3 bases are TGTGCCAGCAGCTACCGGGGCATAAACTACGAGCAGTACTTC. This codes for CASSYRGINYEQYF.